This T cell receptor (beta chain) came from a study of T cell responses to AZD1222 COVID-19 vaccine. Findings of the study overall: Along spike, vaccine-associated CD4 TCRs were found throughout, with dominance at 160-218 and 743-854. It should be noted that donors were predominantly white British and more often female, and clonal diversity was possibly underestimated.

Sequencing was performed with immunoSEQ multiplex PCR; in TCRdb, only in-frame clones are kept and a portion is missing. Among about 74,000 clones listed, around 93% were seen once. As for this clone: Its specificity is unknown.

The source of this sequence is an adult who received the AZD1222 COVID-19 vaccine. The sequencing used peripheral blood, collected 28 days after the second AZD1222 dose.

The CDR3 DNA is TGTGCCAGCAGCTTTGGATCCGACTATGGCTACACCTTC. Its protein product is CASSFGSDYGYTF. The chain links TRBV7-9 to TRBJ1-2; D uncertain. Germline V gene data show CDR1 as SEHNR and CDR2 as FQNEAQ (reference sequence). The CDR3 is made up of 13 amino acids. Trimming stripped 3 bases from V and 3 bases from J, with 8 bases between.